This T cell receptor (beta chain) derives from a study of monozygotic twins with inflammatory bowel disease. Study findings and constraints: There was no support for any single strong signal or clonotype associated with IBD.

UMIs that included a 6-nucleotide sample barcode were added by template switching, which took place during cDNA synthesis. Amplification of TCRalpha and TCRbeta cDNA involved two nested PCRs that ran for around 15 and 10 cycles. TCRdb reanalyzed the 5' RACE reads, giving one entry per CDR3 protein sequence and no DNA. This sample's table has 350,000 to 550,000 distinct CDR3 sequences. Points on this clonotype: Antigen: not known.

Total RNA was isolated from whole blood without T cell sorting. Per germline, CDR1 MNHNY and CDR2 SVGAGI (reference sequence). CDR3 length: 14 amino acids. The sample comprised blood. This TCR came from a human donor with ulcerative colitis or Crohn's disease, or a healthy co-twin of an affected twin (not recorded which). The chain is built from TRBV6-6 and TRBJ1-4. CDR3: CASWGLRVNEKLFF.